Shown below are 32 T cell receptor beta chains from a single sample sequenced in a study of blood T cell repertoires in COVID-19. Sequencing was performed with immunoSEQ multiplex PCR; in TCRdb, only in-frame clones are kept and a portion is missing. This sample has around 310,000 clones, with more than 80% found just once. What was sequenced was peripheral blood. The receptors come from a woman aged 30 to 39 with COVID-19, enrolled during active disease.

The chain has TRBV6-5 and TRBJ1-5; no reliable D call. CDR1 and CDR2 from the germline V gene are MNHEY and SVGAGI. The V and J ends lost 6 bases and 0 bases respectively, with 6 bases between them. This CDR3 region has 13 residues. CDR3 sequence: CASRSNSNQPQHF. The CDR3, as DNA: TGTGCCAGCAGGTCTAATAGCAATCAGCCCCAGCATTTT.

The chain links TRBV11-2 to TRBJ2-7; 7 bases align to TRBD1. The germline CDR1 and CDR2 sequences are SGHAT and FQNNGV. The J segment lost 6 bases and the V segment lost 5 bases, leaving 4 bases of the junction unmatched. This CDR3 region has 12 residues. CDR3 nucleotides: TGTGCCAGCAGCGTCGACAGGGTCGAGCAGTACTTC. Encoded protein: CASSVDRVEQYF. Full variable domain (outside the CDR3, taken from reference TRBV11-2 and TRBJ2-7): EAGVAQSPRYKIIEKRQSVAFWCNPISGHATLYWYQQILGQGPKLLIQFQNNGVVDDSQLPKDRFSAERLKGVDSTLKIQPAKLEDSAVYLCASSVDRVEQYFGPGTRLTVT.

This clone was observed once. This chain's CDR3 is CASSLWATVGQPQHF. The CDR3 DNA reads TGTGCCAGCAGCTTATGGGCAACAGTAGGTCAGCCCCAGCATTTT. The chain couples TRBV7-8 to TRBJ1-5; D is uncertain. This CDR3 has 15 amino acids. With 2 bases removed from V and 6 bases from J, the gap between germline ends came to 14 bases. Germline CDR1 and CDR2: SGHVS and FQNEAQ.

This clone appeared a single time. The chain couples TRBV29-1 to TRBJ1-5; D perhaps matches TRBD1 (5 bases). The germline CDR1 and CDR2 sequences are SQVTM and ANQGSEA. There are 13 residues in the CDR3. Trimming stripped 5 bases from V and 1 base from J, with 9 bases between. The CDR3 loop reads CSVQPGSNQPQHF. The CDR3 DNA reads TGCAGCGTTCAGCCAGGGAGCAATCAGCCCCAGCATTTT. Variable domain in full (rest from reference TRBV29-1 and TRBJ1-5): SAVISQKPSRDICQRGTSLTIQCQVDSQVTMMFWYRQQPGQSLTLIATANQGSEATYESGFVIDKFPISRPNLTFSTLTVSNMSPEDSSIYLCSVQPGSNQPQHFGDGTRLSIL.

The CDR3 loop is CASSQETAASNQPQHF. The CDR3 DNA reads TGTGCCAGCAGCCAAGAGACAGCCGCGAGCAATCAGCCCCAGCATTTT. The chain has TRBV4-2 and TRBJ1-5; tentatively, D is TRBD1 (5 bases). Per the germline V gene, CDR1 is LGHNA and CDR2 is YNFKEQ. V was trimmed by 0 bases and J by 1 base, leaving 10 bases between them. The length of the CDR3 is 16 residues.

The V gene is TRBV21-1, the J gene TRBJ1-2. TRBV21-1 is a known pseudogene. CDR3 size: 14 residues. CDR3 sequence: CASSKDGGSYGYTF. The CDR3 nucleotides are TGTGCCAGCAGCAAAGACGGCGGCAGCTATGGCTACACCTTC.

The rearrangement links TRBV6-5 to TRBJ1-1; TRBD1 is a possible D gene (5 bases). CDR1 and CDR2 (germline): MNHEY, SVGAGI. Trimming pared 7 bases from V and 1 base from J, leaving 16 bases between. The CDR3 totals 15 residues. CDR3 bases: TGTGCCAGCATCCCGGGAGGGGCCCCGAACACTGAAGCTTTCTTT. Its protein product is CASIPGGAPNTEAFF.

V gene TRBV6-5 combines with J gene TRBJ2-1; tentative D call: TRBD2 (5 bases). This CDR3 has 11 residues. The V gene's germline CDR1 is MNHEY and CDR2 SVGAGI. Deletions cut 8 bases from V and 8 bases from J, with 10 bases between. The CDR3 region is CASFSGYEQFF. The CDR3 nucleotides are TGTGCCAGCTTCTCGGGATATGAGCAGTTCTTC.

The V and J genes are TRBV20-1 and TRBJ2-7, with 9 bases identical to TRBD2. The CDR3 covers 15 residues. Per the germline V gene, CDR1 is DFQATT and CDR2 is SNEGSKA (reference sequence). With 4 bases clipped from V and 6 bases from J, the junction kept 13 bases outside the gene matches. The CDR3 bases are TGCAGTGCTACTGACCCTAGCGGGATATCCAGCGAGCAGTACTTC. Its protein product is CSATDPSGISSEQYF.

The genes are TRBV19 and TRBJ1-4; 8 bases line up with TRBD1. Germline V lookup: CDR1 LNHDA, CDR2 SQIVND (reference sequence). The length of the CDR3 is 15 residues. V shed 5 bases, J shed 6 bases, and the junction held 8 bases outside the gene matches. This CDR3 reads CASSARGQVDEKLFF. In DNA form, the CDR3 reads TGTGCCAGTAGTGCGAGGGGACAGGTGGATGAAAAACTGTTTTTT.

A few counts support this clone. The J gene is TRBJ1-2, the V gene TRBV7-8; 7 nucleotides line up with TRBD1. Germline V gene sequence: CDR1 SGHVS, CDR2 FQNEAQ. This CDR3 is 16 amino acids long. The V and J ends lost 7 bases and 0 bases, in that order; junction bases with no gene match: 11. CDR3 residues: CASTIAQGIANYGYTF. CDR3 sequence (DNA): TGTGCCAGCACCATCGCACAGGGGATAGCTAACTATGGCTACACCTTC.

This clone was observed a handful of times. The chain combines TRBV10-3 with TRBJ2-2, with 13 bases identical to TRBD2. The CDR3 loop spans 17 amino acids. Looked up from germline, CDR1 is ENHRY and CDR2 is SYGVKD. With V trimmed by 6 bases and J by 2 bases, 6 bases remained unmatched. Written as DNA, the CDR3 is TGTGCCATCAGACCGGGACTAGCGGGACTTAACACCGGGGAGCTGTTTTTT. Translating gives CAIRPGLAGLNTGELFF.

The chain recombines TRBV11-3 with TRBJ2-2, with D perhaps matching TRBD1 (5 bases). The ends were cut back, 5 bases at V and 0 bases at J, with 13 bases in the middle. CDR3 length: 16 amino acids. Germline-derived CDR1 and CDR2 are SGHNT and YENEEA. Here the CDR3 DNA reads TGTGCCAGCAGCGACGACAGCTATCCGAACACCGGGGAGCTGTTTTTT. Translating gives CASSDDSYPNTGELFF.

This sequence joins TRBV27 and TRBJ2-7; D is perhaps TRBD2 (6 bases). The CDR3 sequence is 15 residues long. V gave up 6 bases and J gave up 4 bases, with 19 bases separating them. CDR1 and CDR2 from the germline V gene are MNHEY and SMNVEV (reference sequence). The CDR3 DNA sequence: TGTGCCAGCAGCAGAGGTGGGGGGATTGCTTACGAGCAGTACTTC. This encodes CASSRGGGIAYEQYF.

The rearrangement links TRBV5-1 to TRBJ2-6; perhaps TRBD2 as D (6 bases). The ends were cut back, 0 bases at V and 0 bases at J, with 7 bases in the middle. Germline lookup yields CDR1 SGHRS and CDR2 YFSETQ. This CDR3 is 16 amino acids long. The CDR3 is CASSLGLVSGANVLTF. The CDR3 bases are TGCGCCAGCAGCTTGGGACTAGTCTCTGGGGCCAACGTCCTGACTTTC.

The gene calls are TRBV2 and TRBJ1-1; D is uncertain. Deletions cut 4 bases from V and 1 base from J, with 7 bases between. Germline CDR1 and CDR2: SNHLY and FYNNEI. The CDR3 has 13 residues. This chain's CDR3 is CASSGAWNTEAFF. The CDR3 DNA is TGTGCCAGCAGTGGGGCTTGGAACACTGAAGCTTTCTTT.

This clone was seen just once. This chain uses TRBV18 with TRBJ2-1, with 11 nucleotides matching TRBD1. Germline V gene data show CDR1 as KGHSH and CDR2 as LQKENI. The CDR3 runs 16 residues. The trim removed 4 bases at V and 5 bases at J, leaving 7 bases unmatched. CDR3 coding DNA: TGTGCCAGCTCACTTCCCGGGACAGGGGGAAACAATGAGCAGTTCTTC. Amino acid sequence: CASSLPGTGGNNEQFF.

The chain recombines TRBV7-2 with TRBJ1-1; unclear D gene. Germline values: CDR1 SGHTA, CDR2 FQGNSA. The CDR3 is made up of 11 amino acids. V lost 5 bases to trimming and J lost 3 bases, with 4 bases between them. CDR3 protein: CASSPYTEAFF. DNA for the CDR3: TGTGCCAGCAGCCCGTACACTGAAGCTTTCTTT.

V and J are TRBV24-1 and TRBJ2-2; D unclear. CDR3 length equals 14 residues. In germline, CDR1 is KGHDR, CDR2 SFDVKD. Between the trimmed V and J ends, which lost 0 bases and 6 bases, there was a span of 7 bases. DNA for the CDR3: TGTGCCACCAGTGATTTGTATGAGTCCGGGGAGCTGTTTTTT. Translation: CATSDLYESGELFF.

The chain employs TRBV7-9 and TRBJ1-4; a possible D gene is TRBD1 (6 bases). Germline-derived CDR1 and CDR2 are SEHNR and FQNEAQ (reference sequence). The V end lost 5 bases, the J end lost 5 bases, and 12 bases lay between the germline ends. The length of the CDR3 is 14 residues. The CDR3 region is CASSPGGGNEKLFF. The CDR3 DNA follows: TGTGCCAGCAGCCCGGGGGGCGGAAATGAAAAACTGTTTTTT.

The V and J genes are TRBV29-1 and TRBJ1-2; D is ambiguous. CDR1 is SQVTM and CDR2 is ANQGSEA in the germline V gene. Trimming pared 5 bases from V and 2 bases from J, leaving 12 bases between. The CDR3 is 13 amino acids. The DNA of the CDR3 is TGCAGCGTTCTGTTGCAGGCGAACTATGGCTACACCTTC. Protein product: CSVLLQANYGYTF.

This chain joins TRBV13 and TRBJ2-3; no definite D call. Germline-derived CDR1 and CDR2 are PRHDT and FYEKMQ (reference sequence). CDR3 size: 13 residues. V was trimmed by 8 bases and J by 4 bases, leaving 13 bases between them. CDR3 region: CASSSRGADTQYF. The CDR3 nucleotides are TGTGCCAGCTCGTCTCGAGGTGCAGATACGCAGTATTTT.

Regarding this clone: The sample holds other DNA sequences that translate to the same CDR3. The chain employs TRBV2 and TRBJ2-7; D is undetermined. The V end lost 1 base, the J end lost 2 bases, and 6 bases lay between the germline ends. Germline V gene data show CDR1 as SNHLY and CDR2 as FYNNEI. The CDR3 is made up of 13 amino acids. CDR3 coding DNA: TGTGCCAGCAGTGAAGGGCAGACCTACGAGCAGTACTTC. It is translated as CASSEGQTYEQYF.

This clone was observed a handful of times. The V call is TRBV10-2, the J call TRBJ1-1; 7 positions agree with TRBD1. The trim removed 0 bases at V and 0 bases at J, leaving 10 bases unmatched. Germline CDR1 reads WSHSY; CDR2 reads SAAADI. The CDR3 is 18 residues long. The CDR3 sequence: CASSESRGGQGMNTEAFF. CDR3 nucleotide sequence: TGCGCCAGCAGTGAGTCGAGAGGGGGCCAAGGGATGAACACTGAAGCTTTCTTT.

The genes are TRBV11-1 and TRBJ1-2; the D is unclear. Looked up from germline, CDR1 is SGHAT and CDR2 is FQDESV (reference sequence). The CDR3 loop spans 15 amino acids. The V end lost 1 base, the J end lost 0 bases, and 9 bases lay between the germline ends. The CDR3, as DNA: TGTGCCAGCAGCTTAGATGAACGGGCTAACTATGGCTACACCTTC. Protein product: CASSLDERANYGYTF.

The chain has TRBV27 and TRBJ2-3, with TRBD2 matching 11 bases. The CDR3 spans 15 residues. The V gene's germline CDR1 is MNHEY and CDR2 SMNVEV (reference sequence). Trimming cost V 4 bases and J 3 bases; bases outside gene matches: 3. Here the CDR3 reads CASSSGTSGTDTQYF. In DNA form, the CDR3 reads TGTGCCAGCAGTTCCGGGACTAGCGGAACAGATACGCAGTATTTT.

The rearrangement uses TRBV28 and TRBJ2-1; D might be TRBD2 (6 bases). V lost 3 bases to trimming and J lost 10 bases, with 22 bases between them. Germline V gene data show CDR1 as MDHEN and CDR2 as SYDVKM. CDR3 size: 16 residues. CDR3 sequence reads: CASSFRTGLPPREQFF. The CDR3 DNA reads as TGTGCCAGCAGTTTCCGAACGGGACTCCCCCCCCGGGAGCAGTTCTTC.

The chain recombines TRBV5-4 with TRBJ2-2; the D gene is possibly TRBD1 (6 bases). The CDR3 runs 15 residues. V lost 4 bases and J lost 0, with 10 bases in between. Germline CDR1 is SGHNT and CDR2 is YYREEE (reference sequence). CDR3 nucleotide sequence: TGTGCCAGCAGCCGGGGACAATCGAACACCGGGGAGCTGTTTTTT. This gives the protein CASSRGQSNTGELFF.

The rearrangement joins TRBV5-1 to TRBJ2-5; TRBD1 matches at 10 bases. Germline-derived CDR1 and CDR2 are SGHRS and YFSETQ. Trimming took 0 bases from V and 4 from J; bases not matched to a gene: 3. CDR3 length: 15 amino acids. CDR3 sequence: CASSLARTGGETQYF. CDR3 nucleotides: TGCGCCAGCAGCTTGGCCCGGACAGGGGGAGAGACCCAGTACTTC.

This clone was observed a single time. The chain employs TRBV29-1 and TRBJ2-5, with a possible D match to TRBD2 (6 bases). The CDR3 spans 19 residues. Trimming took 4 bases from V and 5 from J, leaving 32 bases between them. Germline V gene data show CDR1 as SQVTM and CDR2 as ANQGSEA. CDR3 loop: CSVAGGTLRGSTRGETQYF. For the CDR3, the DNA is TGCAGCGTTGCCGGAGGGACCCTCCGGGGTTCAACTCGGGGGGAGACCCAGTACTTC.

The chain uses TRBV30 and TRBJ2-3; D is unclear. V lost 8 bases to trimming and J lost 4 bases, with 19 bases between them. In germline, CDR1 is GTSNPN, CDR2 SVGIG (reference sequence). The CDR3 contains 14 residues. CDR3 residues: CAPVTPLPADTQYF. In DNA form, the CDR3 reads TGTGCCCCCGTGACTCCTCTACCCGCAGATACGCAGTATTTT.

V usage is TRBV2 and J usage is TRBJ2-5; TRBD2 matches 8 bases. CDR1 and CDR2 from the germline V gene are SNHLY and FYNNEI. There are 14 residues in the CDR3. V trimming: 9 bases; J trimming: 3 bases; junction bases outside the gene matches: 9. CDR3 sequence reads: CARVPGLVEETQYF. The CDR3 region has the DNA TGTGCCAGGGTCCCGGGACTAGTCGAAGAGACCCAGTACTTC.